These 27 T cell receptor beta chains originate from one sample sequenced in a study of identical twins. TCRdb re-analysed the 5' RACE reads in MiXCR, keeping a single row per CDR3 protein. The data contain around 550,000 distinct CDR3 sequences, roughly 15% of them singletons. This sample also appeared in a second study, on yellow fever vaccine responses in identical twins.

The material sequenced was CD4+ T cells sorted from blood. Source of these receptors: a woman between 18 and 29 years old in good health.

The chain recombines TRBV5-1 with TRBJ2-5; the D gene could be TRBD1 or TRBD2 (5 bases each). The CDR3 runs 14 residues. V lost 4 bases to trimming and J lost 1 base, with 11 bases between them. In germline, CDR1 is SGHRS, CDR2 YFSETQ. The CDR3 spells CASSHGTVQETQYF. In DNA form, the CDR3 reads TGCGCCAGCAGCCACGGGACGGTCCAAGAGACCCAGTACTTC.

This rearrangement joins TRBV27 to TRBJ2-3; TRBD2 matches 11 bases. Germline V gene data show CDR1 as MNHEY and CDR2 as SMNVEV (reference sequence). The CDR3 runs to 19 residues. With V trimmed by 5 bases and J by 3 bases, 16 bases remained unmatched. In nucleotides, the CDR3 is TGTGCCAGCAGTCTAACTACGGGTCTAGCGGGGGGCCTTACAGATACGCAGTATTTT. Its protein is CASSLTTGLAGGLTDTQYF.

The V and J genes are TRBV20-1 and TRBJ1-1; D is undetermined. The V gene's germline CDR1 is DFQATT and CDR2 SNEGSKA (reference sequence). The CDR3 sequence is 13 residues long. V was trimmed by 3 bases and J by 1 base, leaving 9 bases between them. In DNA form, the CDR3 reads TGCAGTGCTAGTGCCGTCTCGAACACTGAAGCTTTCTTT. The encoded protein is CSASAVSNTEAFF.

Comment on this clonotype: This may be a read error, as it is one base from a much larger clone. The chain couples TRBV7-9 to TRBJ2-1, with TRBD2 matching over 7 bases. V shed 8 bases and J 6 bases; nucleotides not matched to a gene: 13. This CDR3 is built from 15 residues. CDR1 and CDR2 (germline): SEHNR, FQNEAQ (reference sequence). Here the CDR3 reads CASCGGLPSANEQFF. The CDR3 DNA reads as TGTGCCAGCTGCGGGGGACTCCCCTCCGCCAATGAGCAGTTCTTC. The full variable domain, in which reference TRBV7-9 and TRBJ2-1 provide the parts outside the CDR3, is DTGVSQNPRHKITKRGQNVTFRCDPISEHNRLYWYRQTLGQGPEFLTYFQNEAQLEKSRLLSDRFSAERPKGSFSTLEIQRTEQGDSAMYLCASCGGLPSANEQFFGPGTRLTVL.

The chain joins TRBV20-1 to TRBJ1-1; D call uncertain. The CDR3 has 13 amino acids. V gave up 0 bases and J gave up 1 base, with 6 bases separating them. Looked up from germline, CDR1 is DFQATT and CDR2 is SNEGSKA (reference sequence). Here the CDR3 DNA reads TGCAGTGCTAGAGATGCCAGGAACACTGAAGCTTTCTTT. It specifies CSARDARNTEAFF.

This clonotype was counted a few times. The CDR3 DNA reads TGCAGTGCTTCAACTAGCGGGAGTAGGAATGAGCAGTTCTTC. The encoded protein is CSASTSGSRNEQFF. The genes are TRBV20-1 and TRBJ2-1; TRBD2 matches 11 bases. Looked up from germline, CDR1 is DFQATT and CDR2 is SNEGSKA (reference sequence). J was trimmed by 7 bases and V by 5 bases; bases with no gene match: 7. The CDR3 spans 14 residues.

This clonotype was seen more than once but under ten times. V gene TRBV7-2 combines with J gene TRBJ1-5; the D is unclear. The CDR3 sequence is 13 residues long. Germline V gives CDR1 SGHTA, CDR2 FQGNSA. The ends were cut back, 3 bases at V and 5 bases at J, with 8 bases in the middle. The CDR3 DNA reads as TGTGCCAGCAGCTTCTATGGTGATCAGCCCCAGCATTTT. It encodes CASSFYGDQPQHF.

This clonotype was seen a handful of times. The chain recombines TRBV12-3 or TRBV12-4 with TRBJ2-6; TRBD1 aligns across 8 bases. With 6 bases clipped from V and 0 bases from J, the junction kept 7 bases outside the gene matches. This CDR3 region has 17 residues. The CDR3 region is CASRRGTGSSGANVLTF. DNA for the CDR3: TGTGCCAGCAGGCGCGGGACAGGCTCCTCTGGGGCCAACGTCCTGACTTTC.

This clonotype has just a few counts. This rearrangement joins TRBV7-8 to TRBJ2-5, with D unclear. The V end lost 6 bases, the J end lost 0 bases, and 11 bases lay between the germline ends. The CDR3 is 14 amino acids. CDR1 is SGHVS, CDR2 FQNEAQ, per germline. DNA for the CDR3: TGTGCCAGCAGAACTGGACCTTACCAAGAGACCCAGTACTTC. This sequence encodes CASRTGPYQETQYF.

The chain couples TRBV10-3 to TRBJ2-1, with TRBD2 as a possible D gene (5 bases). CDR1 and CDR2 from the germline V gene are ENHRY and SYGVKD. The CDR3 has 15 amino acids. Trimming took off 4 bases at V and 6 bases at J, with 16 bases between the two ends. CDR3 protein: CAISAPLGISNEQFF. As DNA, the CDR3 is TGTGCCATCAGTGCCCCCCTCGGGATATCCAATGAGCAGTTCTTC.

V is TRBV5-1 and J is TRBJ2-7, with TRBD1 matching 8 bases. CDR1 is SGHRS, CDR2 YFSETQ, per germline. The CDR3 runs 14 residues. V dropped 3 bases and J dropped 5; count of bases not matched to a gene: 7. The CDR3 region is CASSSGDRGNEQYF. The DNA for the CDR3 is TGCGCCAGCAGCTCCGGTGACAGGGGCAACGAGCAGTACTTC.

Only a few counts were recorded for this clonotype. The chain couples TRBV3-1 to TRBJ1-2; 7 bases fit TRBD1. Per germline, CDR1 LGHDT and CDR2 YNNKEL (reference sequence). V was pared by 7 bases and J by 1 base, with 12 bases of the junction left unmatched. There are 16 residues in the CDR3. CDR3 protein: CASTTGTVGFNYGYTF. CDR3 coding DNA: TGTGCCAGCACCACCGGGACAGTCGGTTTTAACTATGGCTACACCTTC.

This clonotype came up a few times. V usage is TRBV4-1 and J usage is TRBJ2-3, with D perhaps given as TRBD1 or TRBD2 (6 bases each). Trimming pared 1 base from V and 3 bases from J, leaving 11 bases between. The length of the CDR3 is 15 residues. CDR1 MGHRA and CDR2 YSYEKL come from the germline V gene. For the CDR3, the DNA is TGCGCCAGCAGCCAAGCGGGGGCCCGGACAGATACGCAGTATTTT. Amino acids: CASSQAGARTDTQYF.

A few counts support this clonotype. The V gene is TRBV10-3, the J gene TRBJ2-2; D remains ambiguous. V lost 10 bases, J lost 3 bases, and 15 bases lay in between. Germline CDR1 ENHRY, CDR2 SYGVKD. The CDR3 runs 14 residues. The CDR3 spells CATRDQQDTGELFF. The CDR3 DNA is TGTGCCACGCGAGATCAGCAGGACACCGGGGAGCTGTTTTTT.

V is TRBV12-3 or TRBV12-4 and J is TRBJ1-3; no reliable D call. The germline V and J ends were trimmed by 6 bases and 4 bases, with 10 bases remaining between them. CDR3 length: 13 residues. For the CDR3, the DNA is TGTGCCAGCAGCCCCTGGGAGGGAAACACCATATATTTT. Its translation: CASSPWEGNTIYF.

This clonotype has just a few counts. This chain joins TRBV2 and TRBJ2-7, with D unclear. This CDR3 is built from 17 residues. V was shortened by 0 bases and J by 0 bases, with 15 bases between the two germline ends. Germline V CDR1 and CDR2: SNHLY, FYNNEI. CDR3 loop: CASSEALPLVSSYEQYF. The CDR3 bases are TGTGCCAGCAGTGAAGCGCTTCCGCTCGTGAGCTCCTACGAGCAGTACTTC.

This clonotype was seen only a few times. The chain joins TRBV12-3 or TRBV12-4 to TRBJ2-3, with D uncertain. The CDR3 length is 13 residues. V was trimmed by 9 bases and J by 3 bases, leaving 13 bases between them. The CDR3 sequence: CASMWRRTDTQYF. The CDR3 nucleotides are TGTGCCAGTATGTGGCGGCGTACAGATACGCAGTATTTT.

This clonotype has more than one count but fewer than ten. The chain has TRBV3-1 and TRBJ1-2, with D possibly matching TRBD1 (6 bases). The CDR3 has 15 residues. Germline lookup yields CDR1 LGHDT and CDR2 YNNKEL (reference sequence). The ends were cut back, 4 bases at V and 5 bases at J, with 17 bases in the middle. CDR3 DNA: TGTGCCAGCAGCCGGCTGGACAGCAAGGGGTATGGCTACACCTTC. Encoded protein: CASSRLDSKGYGYTF.

This clonotype was seen a handful of times. The chain couples TRBV6-5 to TRBJ2-7; weak D call: TRBD2 (6 bases). CDR3 size: 14 residues. Germline CDR1 reads MNHEY; CDR2 reads SVGAGI. Trimming shortened V by 0 bases and J by 0 bases, and 6 bases separated the two germline ends. CDR3 nucleotides: TGTGCCAGCAGTTACTCTAGCGGCTCCTACGAGCAGTACGTC. Its protein product is CASSYSSGSYEQYV.

This clonotype has only a few counts. The chain combines TRBV12-3 or TRBV12-4 with TRBJ2-1; possibly TRBD1 or TRBD2 for D (5 bases each). CDR3 length equals 16 residues. Trimming cost V 1 base and J 7 bases, with 17 bases left between them. The CDR3 DNA follows: TGTGCCAGCAGTTTAGTGGGGGAAGGGTATCATAATGAGCAGTTCTTC. It yields the protein CASSLVGEGYHNEQFF.

The V call is TRBV20-1, the J call TRBJ2-5, with no clear D. Germline assignment: CDR1 DFQATT and CDR2 SNEGSKA (reference sequence). This CDR3 contains 13 residues. V lost 6 bases and J lost 1, with 12 bases in between. CDR3 in amino acids: CSASGSFQETQYF. The DNA of the CDR3 is TGCAGTGCCTCTGGAAGCTTCCAAGAGACCCAGTACTTC.

This clonotype has just a few counts. The rearrangement links TRBV7-9 to TRBJ2-1; 7 bases align to TRBD1. This CDR3 is 15 amino acids long. CDR1 is SEHNR, CDR2 FQNEAQ, per germline (reference sequence). J gave up 4 bases and V 1 base, and 4 bases lay outside the gene matches. The CDR3 bases are TGTGCCAGCAGCTTAGTGTGGGGACAGTACAATGAGCAGTTCTTC. Protein sequence: CASSLVWGQYNEQFF. The full variable domain, with the rest looked up from reference TRBV7-9 and TRBJ2-1, is DTGVSQNPRHKITKRGQNVTFRCDPISEHNRLYWYRQTLGQGPEFLTYFQNEAQLEKSRLLSDRFSAERPKGSFSTLEIQRTEQGDSAMYLCASSLVWGQYNEQFFGPGTRLTVL.

The CDR3 loop is CASSYSGLGVYGYTF. The CDR3 DNA sequence: TGTGCCAGCAGTTACTCAGGGCTGGGGGTCTATGGCTACACCTTC. The rearrangement links TRBV6-5 to TRBJ1-2, with D maybe TRBD1 (5 bases). Trimming cost V 0 bases and J 4 bases, with 12 bases left between them. Germline V gene data show CDR1 as MNHEY and CDR2 as SVGAGI. The CDR3 length is 15 residues.

This clonotype was detected only a few times. The V call is TRBV2, the J call TRBJ2-2; possibly TRBD2 for D (5 bases). V was shortened by 4 bases and J by 0 bases, with 9 bases between the two germline ends. Germline V gene sequence: CDR1 SNHLY, CDR2 FYNNEI. This CDR3 is 15 amino acids long. DNA of the CDR3: TGTGCCAGCAGTGTTCGGACTCCGAACACCGGGGAGCTGTTTTTT. It is translated as CASSVRTPNTGELFF.

The chain links TRBV10-3 to TRBJ1-1, with D tentatively TRBD1 (6 bases). CDR3 size: 15 residues. The V gene's germline CDR1 is ENHRY and CDR2 SYGVKD. Trimming pared 2 bases from V and 3 bases from J, leaving 13 bases between. CDR3 sequence (DNA): TGTGCCATCAGTGAGACCCCGGCAGGGGACACTGAAGCTTTCTTT. Residues: CAISETPAGDTEAFF.

This clonotype came up a few times. The rearrangement joins TRBV28 to TRBJ1-5; 8 bases agree with TRBD1. Trimming took 8 bases from V and 4 from J; bases not matched to a gene: 10. The germline CDR1 and CDR2 sequences are MDHEN and SYDVKM. The CDR3 covers 15 residues. CDR3 loop: CASQTGVIANQPQHF. The DNA for the CDR3 is TGTGCCAGCCAGACAGGGGTGATAGCAAATCAGCCCCAGCATTTT.

The CDR3 loop is CSAAPGYSNQPQHF. CDR3 nucleotides: TGCAGTGCTGCCCCAGGGTATAGCAATCAGCCCCAGCATTTT. The V and J genes are TRBV20-1 and TRBJ1-5; perhaps TRBD1 as D (5 bases). This CDR3 contains 14 residues. The V end was cut by 5 bases, the J end by 0 bases, with 11 bases between. Looked up from germline, CDR1 is DFQATT and CDR2 is SNEGSKA (reference sequence).